The subject of this entry is one T cell receptor beta chain. Its target is not known. CDR3 size: 14 residues. In germline, CDR1 is MNHNS, CDR2 SASEGT. V lost 7 bases to trimming and J lost 8 bases; unmatched junction nucleotides: 13. The sample originates from a study of T cells in localized non-small cell lung cancer. Study-wide findings and caveats: Adjacent lung was found to contain a median approximately 62 of the top 100 tumor clones. Higher adjacent-lung clonality was associated with shorter survival. Heterogeneity cannot be ruled out, as sequencing used one tumor region only. Adjacent uninvolved lung had the highest clonality, suggesting focused antigen responses.

The table came from immunoSEQ multiplex PCR; TCRdb's copy has only in-frame clones and leaves some out. The table lists approximately 67,000 clones, 80% to 90% of them singletons, with roughly 12% in the top ten. The V and J genes are TRBV6-1 and TRBJ1-1; 7 bases are a match to TRBD1. The TCR was taken from a female donor at least 60 years old with stage I lung adenocarcinoma. The material sequenced was peripheral blood, taken before any cancer treatment. This chain's CDR3 is CASTEGTDRLEAFF. CDR3 DNA sequence: TGTGCCAGCACCGAGGGTACGGACAGGCTAGAAGCTTTCTTT.